Following are 24 T cell receptor beta chains from one sample sequenced in a study of technical replicates of blood from four donors. Generated by immunoSEQ multiplex PCR, the TCRdb table keeps only in-frame clones and is missing some. In the table there are roughly 50,000 clones, about 95% of which are singletons. The sequenced sample consisted of PBMCs. These receptors were obtained from a human donor in good health. Some clones in this sample may be carry-over from other donors' samples.

The chain has TRBV2 and TRBJ1-1; 8 nucleotides align to TRBD1. The CDR3 is 13 amino acids. V dropped 6 bases and J dropped 1; count of bases not matched to a gene: 1. Germline loops: CDR1 SNHLY, CDR2 FYNNEI. CDR3 sequence: CASSGQGNTEAFF. DNA for the CDR3: TGTGCCAGCAGCGGACAGGGGAACACTGAAGCTTTCTTT. Full variable domain (missing parts from reference TRBV2 and TRBJ1-1): EPEVTQTPSHQVTQMGQEVILRCVPISNHLYFYWYRQILGQKVEFLVSFYNNEISEKSEIFDDQFSVERPDGSNFTLKIRSTKLEDSAMYFCASSGQGNTEAFFGQGTRLTVV.

Turning to this clone: Other DNA sequences of this sample code for an identical CDR3. The V gene is TRBV9, the J gene TRBJ1-3; D is perhaps TRBD1 (5 bases). Per germline, CDR1 SGDLS and CDR2 YYNGEE. V lost 4 bases, J lost 1 base, and 12 bases lay in between. The CDR3 sequence is 15 residues long. The CDR3 reads CASSRGGNSGNTIYF. CDR3 nucleotides: TGTGCCAGCAGCCGGGGCGGGAATTCTGGAAACACCATATATTTT.

This clone was seen a single time. This chain uses TRBV5-1 with TRBJ2-2, with D perhaps TRBD2 (7 bases). Germline values: CDR1 SGHRS, CDR2 YFSETQ. The CDR3 consists of 14 residues. With 4 bases removed from V and 4 bases from J, the gap between germline ends came to 11 bases. The CDR3 reads CASSGGGPTGELFF. CDR3 in DNA: TGCGCCAGCAGCGGGGGGGGGCCCACCGGGGAGCTGTTTTTT.

CDR3 region: CACKPEWGLNYGYTF. The CDR3 DNA reads TGTGCCTGCAAACCGGAATGGGGGCTAAACTATGGCTACACCTTC. The rearrangement links TRBV6-1 to TRBJ1-2, with a possible D match to TRBD1 (6 bases). CDR3 length equals 15 residues. The V end was cut by 11 bases, the J end by 2 bases, with 21 bases between. The germline CDR1 and CDR2 sequences are MNHNS and SASEGT.

The rearrangement joins TRBV7-9 to TRBJ2-3; 7 bases map to TRBD1. The germline V gene encodes CDR1 SEHNR and CDR2 FQNEAQ (reference sequence). V shed 5 bases, J shed 2 bases, and the junction held 4 bases outside the gene matches. This CDR3 region has 14 residues. The CDR3 DNA reads TGTGCCAGCAGCCCACAGGGGTACACAGATACGCAGTATTTT. This encodes CASSPQGYTDTQYF. Full variable domain (missing parts from reference TRBV7-9 and TRBJ2-3): DTGVSQNPRHKITKRGQNVTFRCDPISEHNRLYWYRQTLGQGPEFLTYFQNEAQLEKSRLLSDRFSAERPKGSFSTLEIQRTEQGDSAMYLCASSPQGYTDTQYFGPGTRLTVL.

The V and J genes are TRBV5-4 and TRBJ2-3; 10 bases line up with TRBD2. Germline trimming cut 4 bases from V and 0 bases from J; bases unmatched to any gene: 2. The CDR3 extends over 15 amino acids. Germline CDR1 and CDR2: SGHNT and YYREEE (reference sequence). In DNA form, the CDR3 reads TGTGCCAGCAGCGCGACTAGCGGGAGCACAGATACGCAGTATTTT. Amino acids: CASSATSGSTDTQYF.

The chain carries TRBV30 and TRBJ1-5; TRBD1 matches 9 bases. V trimming: 0 bases; J trimming: 2 bases; junction bases outside the gene matches: 11. Germline V gene sequence: CDR1 GTSNPN, CDR2 SVGIG (reference sequence). The CDR3 is made up of 18 amino acids. As DNA, the CDR3 is TGTGCCTGGAGTGTACGACAGGGGGAATGGTTCGGCAATCAGCCCCAGCATTTT. Its translation is CAWSVRQGEWFGNQPQHF.

This chain connects TRBV6-1 to TRBJ1-1, with D possibly TRBD1 on 6 matching bases. The CDR3 extends over 15 amino acids. Trimming removed 7 bases at V and 1 base at J, with 16 bases between. Germline CDR1 reads MNHNS; CDR2 reads SASEGT. The CDR3 here is CASKGRGAANTEAFF. The CDR3, as DNA: TGTGCCAGCAAGGGGAGGGGGGCGGCGAACACTGAAGCTTTCTTT.

This clone was seen once. V usage is TRBV10-2 and J usage is TRBJ2-5; TRBD1 matches at 7 bases. Looked up from germline, CDR1 is WSHSY and CDR2 is SAAADI. Trimming removed 8 bases from V and 2 bases from J; junction bases left unmatched: 8. This CDR3 contains 14 residues. CDR3 region: CASPRGRGQETQYF. DNA for the CDR3: TGCGCCAGCCCCCGGGGCAGGGGGCAAGAGACCCAGTACTTC.

The chain is built from TRBV19 and TRBJ1-2, with a weak D call TRBD1 (5 bases). The germline CDR1 and CDR2 sequences are LNHDA and SQIVND (reference sequence). The CDR3 runs 15 residues. The germline V and J ends were trimmed by 3 bases and 8 bases, with 19 bases remaining between them. This chain's CDR3 is CASSIDLGGVGGYTF. As DNA, the CDR3 is TGTGCCAGTAGTATCGACCTCGGGGGGGTCGGAGGCTACACCTTC.

The chain links TRBV7-6 to TRBJ2-4; possibly TRBD1 for D (6 bases). V lost 5 bases to trimming and J lost 0 bases, with 17 bases between them. The CDR3 has 17 residues. CDR1 SGHVS and CDR2 FNYEAQ come from the germline V gene. CDR3 amino acids: CASSPPGHIIAKNIQYF. The CDR3 DNA reads TGTGCCAGCAGCCCGCCGGGACACATAATAGCCAAAAACATTCAGTACTTC.

This clone occurred once. The genes are TRBV2 and TRBJ2-1, with D possibly matching TRBD2 (7 bases). The V end was cut by 7 bases, the J end by 7 bases, with 20 bases between. CDR3 length equals 15 residues. CDR1 and CDR2 (germline): SNHLY, FYNNEI. As DNA, the CDR3 is TGTGCCAGCACCTCAGAGGGGGGGGCGCATAATGAGCAGTTCTTC. It is translated as CASTSEGGAHNEQFF.

The chain is built from TRBV5-1 and TRBJ2-7; TRBD2 agrees at 9 bases. This CDR3 comprises 14 residues. Germline lookup yields CDR1 SGHRS and CDR2 YFSETQ. Losses at the gene ends were 2 bases for V and 2 bases for J; bases not matched to a gene: 2. The CDR3 is CASSFSSGTYEQYF. DNA for the CDR3: TGCGCCAGCAGCTTTTCTAGCGGGACCTACGAGCAGTACTTC.

The chain carries TRBV5-1 and TRBJ2-7; 9 positions agree with TRBD1. The CDR3 runs to 15 residues. V lost 3 bases to trimming and J lost 1 base; unmatched junction nucleotides: 5. Germline-derived CDR1 and CDR2 are SGHRS and YFSETQ. The CDR3 here is CASSSPGTGSYEQYF. The CDR3 DNA follows: TGCGCCAGCAGCTCGCCCGGGACAGGGTCCTACGAGCAGTACTTC.

This clone was observed once. The CDR3 DNA reads as TGTGCCAGCTCCCCGCGAGGGCCCTCCCAAGAGACCCAGTACTTC. Its protein is CASSPRGPSQETQYF. The chain combines TRBV7-2 with TRBJ2-5; perhaps TRBD2 as D (5 bases). Germline CDR1 reads SGHTA; CDR2 reads FQGNSA. With 8 bases removed from V and 1 base from J, the gap between germline ends came to 17 bases. The CDR3 spans 15 residues. Variable domain in full (rest from reference TRBV7-2 and TRBJ2-5): GAGVSQSPSNKVTEKGKDVELRCDPISGHTALYWYRQSLGQGLEFLIYFQGNSAPDKSGLPSDRFSAERTGGSVSTLTIQRTQQEDSAVYLCASSPRGPSQETQYFGPGTRLLVL.

The rearrangement uses TRBV6-5 and TRBJ2-3; tentatively, D is TRBD2 (7 bases). V was shortened by 2 bases and J by 1 base, with 10 bases between the two germline ends. The V gene's germline CDR1 is MNHEY and CDR2 SVGAGI. The CDR3 is made up of 15 amino acids. CDR3 region: CASSYKGGGTDTQYF. The CDR3, as DNA: TGTGCCAGCAGTTACAAGGGGGGGGGCACAGATACGCAGTATTTT.

This clone has a handful of counts. The rearrangement links TRBV25-1 to TRBJ2-2; 7 nucleotides align to TRBD1. Germline CDR1 and CDR2: MGHDK and SYGVNS. The CDR3 contains 15 residues. J was trimmed by 0 bases and V by 7 bases; bases with no gene match: 5. This CDR3 is CASTRDSSNTGELFF. The CDR3 DNA sequence: TGTGCCAGCACCCGGGACAGCTCGAACACCGGGGAGCTGTTTTTT.

The V call is TRBV7-9, the J call TRBJ2-2, with D perhaps matching TRBD1 (5 bases). This CDR3 comprises 14 residues. Germline assignment: CDR1 SEHNR and CDR2 FQNEAQ (reference sequence). V gave up 8 bases and J gave up 6 bases, with 16 bases separating them. CDR3 coding DNA: TGTGCCAGCGGGGCCCTCAAGGGTGCCGGGGAGCTGTTTTTT. It encodes CASGALKGAGELFF.

The genes are TRBV30 and TRBJ2-7; TRBD2 aligns across 13 bases. The germline gives CDR1 GTSNPN, CDR2 SVGIG (reference sequence). Trimming cost V 0 bases and J 6 bases; bases outside gene matches: 11. This CDR3 contains 17 residues. CDR3 sequence reads: CAWSVTSGRVGSSEQYF. CDR3 coding DNA: TGTGCCTGGAGTGTAACTAGCGGGAGGGTCGGCTCTAGCGAGCAGTACTTC.

This sequence joins TRBV5-1 and TRBJ1-4; 11 nucleotides align to TRBD1. Germline V gene data show CDR1 as SGHRS and CDR2 as YFSETQ. With V trimmed by 4 bases and J by 4 bases, 3 bases remained unmatched. The CDR3 loop spans 15 amino acids. This CDR3 reads CASSGQGADNEKLFF. The DNA of the CDR3 is TGCGCCAGCAGCGGACAGGGGGCGGATAATGAAAAACTGTTTTTT.

The CDR3 DNA sequence: TGTGCCAGCAGCGTCAGGGATGACAATGAGCAGTTCTTC. Translated, it gives CASSVRDDNEQFF. The rearrangement uses TRBV9 and TRBJ2-1; possibly TRBD1 for D (5 bases). The CDR3 is made up of 13 amino acids. Looked up from germline, CDR1 is SGDLS and CDR2 is YYNGEE. With 2 bases removed from V and 5 bases from J, the gap between germline ends came to 8 bases. The variable domain in full, completed from reference TRBV9 and TRBJ2-1, reads DSGVTQTPKHLITATGQRVTLRCSPRSGDLSVYWYQQSLDQGLQFLIQYYNGEERAKGNILERFSAQQFPDLHSELNLSSLELGDSALYFCASSVRDDNEQFFGPGTRLTVL.

The V gene is TRBV19, the J gene TRBJ1-2; 7 positions match TRBD1. The V segment lost 4 bases and the J segment 2 bases; nucleotides outside the gene matches: 7. CDR1 LNHDA and CDR2 SQIVND come from the germline V gene (reference sequence). This CDR3 spans 15 amino acids. CDR3 in DNA: TGTGCCAGTAGTACTCTGACAGGGCTGAACTATGGCTACACCTTC. This encodes CASSTLTGLNYGYTF.

The CDR3 region is CASSIESLGANVLTF. The CDR3 nucleotides read TGTGCCAGTAGTATAGAGTCTCTTGGGGCCAACGTCCTGACTTTC. The chain combines TRBV19 with TRBJ2-6; D gene ambiguous. The V gene's germline CDR1 is LNHDA and CDR2 SQIVND (reference sequence). Between the trimmed V and J ends, which lost 0 bases and 3 bases, there was a span of 6 bases. The CDR3 is 15 residues long. Drawing the rest from reference TRBV19 and TRBJ2-6, the complete variable domain is DGGITQSPKYLFRKEGQNVTLSCEQNLNHDAMYWYRQDPGQGLRLIYYSQIVNDFQKGDIAEGYSVSREKKESFPLTVTSAQKNPTAFYLCASSIESLGANVLTFGAGSRLTVL.

This chain joins TRBV4-3 and TRBJ2-7, with 7 bases fitting TRBD2. Germline V gene sequence: CDR1 LGHNA, CDR2 YSLEER. There are 16 residues in the CDR3. Trimming removed 0 bases from V and 3 bases from J; junction bases left unmatched: 8. Here the CDR3 DNA reads TGCGCCAGCAGCCAAGAACCCCTAGCGGTTTACTACGAGCAGTACTTC. Its translation is CASSQEPLAVYYEQYF.